This TCR beta chain was documented in a study of siplizumab effects on memory and regulatory T cells. Produced via immunoSEQ multiplex PCR; TCRdb's table is partial and in-frame only. In the table there are approximately 50,000 clones, over 90% of which are singletons. The CDR3 spans 11 residues. CDR1 MNHEY and CDR2 SMNVEV come from the germline V gene (reference sequence). Trimming pared 1 base from V and 7 bases from J, leaving 5 bases between. Turning to this clone: Other DNA sequences in this sample translate to the same CDR3.

The clonotype was recovered from a human donor in good health. The V and J genes are TRBV27 and TRBJ2-7; D is unresolved. Sample: CD8+ T cells sorted from blood. The chain's CDR3 is CASSLFGEQYF. The CDR3 region has the DNA TGTGCCAGCAGTTTATTCGGGGAGCAGTACTTC.